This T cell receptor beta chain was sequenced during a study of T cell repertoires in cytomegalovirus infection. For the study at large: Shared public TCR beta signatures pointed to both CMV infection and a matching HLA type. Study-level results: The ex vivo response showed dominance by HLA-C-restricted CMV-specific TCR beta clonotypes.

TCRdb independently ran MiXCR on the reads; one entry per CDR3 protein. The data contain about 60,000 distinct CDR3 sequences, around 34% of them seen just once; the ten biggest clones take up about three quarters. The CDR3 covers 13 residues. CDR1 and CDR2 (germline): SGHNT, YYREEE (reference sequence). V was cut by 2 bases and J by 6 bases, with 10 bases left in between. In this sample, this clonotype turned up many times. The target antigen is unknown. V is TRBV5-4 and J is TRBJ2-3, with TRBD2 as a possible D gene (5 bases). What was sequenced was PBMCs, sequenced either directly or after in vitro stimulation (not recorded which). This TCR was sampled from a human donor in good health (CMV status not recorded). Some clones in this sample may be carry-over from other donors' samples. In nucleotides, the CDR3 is TGTGCCAGCAGCTTACCGGGATTGGATACGCAGTATTTT. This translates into CASSLPGLDTQYF.